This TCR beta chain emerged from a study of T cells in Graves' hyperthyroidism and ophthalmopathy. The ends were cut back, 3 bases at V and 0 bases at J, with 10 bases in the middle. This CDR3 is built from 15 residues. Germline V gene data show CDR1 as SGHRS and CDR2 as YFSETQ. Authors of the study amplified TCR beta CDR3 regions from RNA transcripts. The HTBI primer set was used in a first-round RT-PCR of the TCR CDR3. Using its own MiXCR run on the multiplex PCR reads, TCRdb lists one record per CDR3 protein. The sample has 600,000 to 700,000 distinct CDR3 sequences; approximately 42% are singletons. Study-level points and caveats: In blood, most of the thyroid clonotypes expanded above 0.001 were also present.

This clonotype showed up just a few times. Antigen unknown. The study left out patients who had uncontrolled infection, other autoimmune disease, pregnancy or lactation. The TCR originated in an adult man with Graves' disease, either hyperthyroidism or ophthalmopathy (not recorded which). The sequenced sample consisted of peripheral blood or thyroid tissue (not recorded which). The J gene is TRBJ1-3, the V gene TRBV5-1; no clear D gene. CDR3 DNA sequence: TGCGCCAGCAGCTACAGCCAGGACTCTGGAAACACCATATATTTT. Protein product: CASSYSQDSGNTIYF.